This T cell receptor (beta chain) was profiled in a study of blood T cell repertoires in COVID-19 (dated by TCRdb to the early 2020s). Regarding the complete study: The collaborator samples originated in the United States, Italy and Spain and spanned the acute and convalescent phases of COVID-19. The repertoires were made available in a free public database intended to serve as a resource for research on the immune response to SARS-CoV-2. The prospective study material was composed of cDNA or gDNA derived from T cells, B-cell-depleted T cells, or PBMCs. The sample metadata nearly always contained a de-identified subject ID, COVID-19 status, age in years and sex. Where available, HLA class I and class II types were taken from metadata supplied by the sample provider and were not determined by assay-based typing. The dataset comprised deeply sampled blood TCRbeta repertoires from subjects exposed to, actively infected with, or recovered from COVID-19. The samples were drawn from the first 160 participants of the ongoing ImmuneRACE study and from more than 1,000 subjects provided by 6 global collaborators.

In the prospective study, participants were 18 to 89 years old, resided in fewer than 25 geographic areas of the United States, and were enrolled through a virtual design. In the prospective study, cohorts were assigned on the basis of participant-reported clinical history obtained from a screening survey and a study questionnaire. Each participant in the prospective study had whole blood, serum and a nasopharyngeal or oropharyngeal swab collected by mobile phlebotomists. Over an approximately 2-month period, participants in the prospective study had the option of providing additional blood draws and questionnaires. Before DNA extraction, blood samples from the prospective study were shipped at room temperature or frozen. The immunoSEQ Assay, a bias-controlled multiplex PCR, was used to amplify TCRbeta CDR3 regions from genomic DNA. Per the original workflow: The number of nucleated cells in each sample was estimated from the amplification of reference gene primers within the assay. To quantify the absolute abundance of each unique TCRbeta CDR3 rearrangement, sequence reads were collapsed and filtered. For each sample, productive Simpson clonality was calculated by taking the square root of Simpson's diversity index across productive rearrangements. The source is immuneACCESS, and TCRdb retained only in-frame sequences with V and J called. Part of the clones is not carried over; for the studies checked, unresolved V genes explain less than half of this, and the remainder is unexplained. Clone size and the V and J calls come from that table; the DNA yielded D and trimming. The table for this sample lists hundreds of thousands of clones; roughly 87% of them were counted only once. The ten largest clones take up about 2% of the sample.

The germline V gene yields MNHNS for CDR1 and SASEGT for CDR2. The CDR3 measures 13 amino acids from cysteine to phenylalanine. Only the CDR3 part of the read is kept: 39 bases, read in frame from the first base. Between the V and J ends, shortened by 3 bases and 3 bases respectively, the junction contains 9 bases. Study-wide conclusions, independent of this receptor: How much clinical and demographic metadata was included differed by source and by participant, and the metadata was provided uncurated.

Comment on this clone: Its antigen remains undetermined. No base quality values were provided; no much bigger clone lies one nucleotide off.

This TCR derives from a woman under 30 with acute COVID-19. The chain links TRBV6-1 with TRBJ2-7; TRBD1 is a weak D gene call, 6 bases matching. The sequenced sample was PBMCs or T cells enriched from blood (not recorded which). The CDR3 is CASSDTGLYEQYF. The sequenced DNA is TGTGCCAGCAGTGATACAGGGCTCTACGAGCAGTACTTC.